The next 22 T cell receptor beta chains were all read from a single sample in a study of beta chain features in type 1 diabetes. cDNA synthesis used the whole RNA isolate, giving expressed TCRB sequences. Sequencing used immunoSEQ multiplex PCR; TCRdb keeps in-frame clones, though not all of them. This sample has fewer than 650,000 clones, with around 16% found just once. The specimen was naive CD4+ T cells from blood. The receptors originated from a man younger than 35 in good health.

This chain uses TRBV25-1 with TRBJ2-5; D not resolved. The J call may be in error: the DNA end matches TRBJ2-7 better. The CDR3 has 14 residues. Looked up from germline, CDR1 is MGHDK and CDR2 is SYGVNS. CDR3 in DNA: TGTGCCAGCAGTGAAGGTGTCAGGTCCTACGAGCAGTACTTC. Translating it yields CASSEGVRSYEQYF.

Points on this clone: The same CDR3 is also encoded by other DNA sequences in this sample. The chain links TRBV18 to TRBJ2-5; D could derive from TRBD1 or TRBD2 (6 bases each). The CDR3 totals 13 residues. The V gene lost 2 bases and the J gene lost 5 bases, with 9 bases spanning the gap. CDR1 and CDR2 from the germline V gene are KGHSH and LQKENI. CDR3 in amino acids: CASSPRGEETQYF. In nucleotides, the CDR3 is TGTGCCAGCTCACCAAGGGGGGAGGAGACCCAGTACTTC. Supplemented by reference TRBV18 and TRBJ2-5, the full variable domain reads NAGVMQNPRHLVRRRGQEARLRCSPMKGHSHVYWYRQLPEEGLKFMVYLQKENIIDESGMPKERFSAEFPKEGPSILRIQQVVRGDSAAYFCASSPRGEETQYFGPGTRLLVL.

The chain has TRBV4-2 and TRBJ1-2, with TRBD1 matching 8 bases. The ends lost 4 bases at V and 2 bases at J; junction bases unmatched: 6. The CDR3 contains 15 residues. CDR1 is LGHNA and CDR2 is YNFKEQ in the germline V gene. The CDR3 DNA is TGTGCCAGCAGCCTCGGACAGGGCGTCAACTATGGCTACACCTTC. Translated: CASSLGQGVNYGYTF.

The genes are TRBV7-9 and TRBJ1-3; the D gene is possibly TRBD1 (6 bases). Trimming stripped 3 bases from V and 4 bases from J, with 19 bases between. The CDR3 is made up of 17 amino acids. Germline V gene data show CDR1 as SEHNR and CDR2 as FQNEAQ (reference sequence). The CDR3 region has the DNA TGTGCCAGCAGCTTGGGTAGGGGGATGGTCATCGGAAACACCATATATTTT. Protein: CASSLGRGMVIGNTIYF.

This chain's CDR3 is CASSPPGVGEKLFF. The CDR3 region has the DNA TGTGCCAGCAGTCCGCCAGGGGTGGGAGAAAAACTGTTTTTT. The J gene is TRBJ1-4, the V gene TRBV6-5, with D perhaps TRBD1 (6 bases). The CDR3 length is 14 residues. V was clipped by 5 bases and J by 8 bases, with 15 bases between them. CDR1 and CDR2 from the germline V gene are MNHEY and SVGAGI.

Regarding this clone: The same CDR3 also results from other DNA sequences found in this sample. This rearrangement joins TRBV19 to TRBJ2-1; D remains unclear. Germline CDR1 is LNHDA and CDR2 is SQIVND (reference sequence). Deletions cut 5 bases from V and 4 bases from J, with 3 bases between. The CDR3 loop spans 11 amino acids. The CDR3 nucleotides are TGTGCCAGTAGTTCGTACAATGAGCAGTTCTTC. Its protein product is CASSSYNEQFF.

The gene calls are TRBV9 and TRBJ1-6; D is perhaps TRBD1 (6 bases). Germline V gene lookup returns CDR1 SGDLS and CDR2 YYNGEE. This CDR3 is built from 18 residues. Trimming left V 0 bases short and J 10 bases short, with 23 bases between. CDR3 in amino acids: CASSVEGVRGPLGSPLHF. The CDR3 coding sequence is TGTGCCAGCAGCGTAGAGGGGGTACGAGGGCCGCTCGGGTCACCCCTCCACTTT.

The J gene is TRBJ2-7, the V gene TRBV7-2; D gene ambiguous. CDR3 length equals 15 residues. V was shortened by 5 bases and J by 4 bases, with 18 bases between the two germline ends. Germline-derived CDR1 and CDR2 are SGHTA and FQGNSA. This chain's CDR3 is CASSRPRLGLYEQYF. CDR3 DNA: TGTGCCAGCAGCCGCCCCAGATTGGGCCTATACGAGCAGTACTTC.

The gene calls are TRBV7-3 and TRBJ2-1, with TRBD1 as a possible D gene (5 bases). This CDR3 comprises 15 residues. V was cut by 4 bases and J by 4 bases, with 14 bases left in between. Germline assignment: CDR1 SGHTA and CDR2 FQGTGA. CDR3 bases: TGTGCCAGCAGCTATAGAAAACAGGTTTACAATGAGCAGTTCTTC. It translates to CASSYRKQVYNEQFF.

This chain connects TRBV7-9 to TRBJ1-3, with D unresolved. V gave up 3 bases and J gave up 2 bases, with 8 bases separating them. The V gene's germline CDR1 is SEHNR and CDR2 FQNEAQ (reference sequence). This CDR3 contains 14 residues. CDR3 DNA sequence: TGTGCCAGCAGCTTCTCGGTCCCTGGAAACACCATATATTTT. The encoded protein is CASSFSVPGNTIYF.

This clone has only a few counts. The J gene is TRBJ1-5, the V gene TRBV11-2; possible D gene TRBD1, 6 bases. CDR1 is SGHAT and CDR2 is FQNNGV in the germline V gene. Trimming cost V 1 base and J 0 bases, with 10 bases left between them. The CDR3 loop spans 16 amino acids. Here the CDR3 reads CASSLAVRGSNQPQHF. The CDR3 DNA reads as TGTGCCAGCAGCTTAGCGGTCAGGGGTAGCAATCAGCCCCAGCATTTT.

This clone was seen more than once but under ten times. In DNA form, the CDR3 reads TGTGCCAGCAGTTCCCCCGGGACTAGCGGCTCCTACGAGCAGTACTTC. It specifies CASSSPGTSGSYEQYF. This sequence joins TRBV28 and TRBJ2-7; TRBD2 matches at 11 bases. V dropped 4 bases and J dropped 0; count of bases not matched to a gene: 5. The length of the CDR3 is 16 residues. Germline CDR1 is MDHEN and CDR2 is SYDVKM.

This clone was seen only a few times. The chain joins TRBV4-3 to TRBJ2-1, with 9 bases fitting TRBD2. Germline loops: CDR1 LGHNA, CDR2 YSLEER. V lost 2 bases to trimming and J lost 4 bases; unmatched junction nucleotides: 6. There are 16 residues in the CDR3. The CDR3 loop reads CASSQRGTSRYNEQFF. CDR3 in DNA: TGCGCCAGCAGCCAACGGGGGACTAGCAGATACAATGAGCAGTTCTTC.

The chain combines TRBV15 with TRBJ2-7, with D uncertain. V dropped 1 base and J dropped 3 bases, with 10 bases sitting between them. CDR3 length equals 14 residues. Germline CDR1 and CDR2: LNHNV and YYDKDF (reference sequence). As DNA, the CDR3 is TGTGCCACCAGCAGAGTGAAGGGCTACTACGAGCAGTACTTC. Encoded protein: CATSRVKGYYEQYF.

Here the CDR3 DNA reads TGCAGCGTTGCCGGCCTAGCGGGAACAGATACGCAGTATTTT. Protein product: CSVAGLAGTDTQYF. The chain carries TRBV29-1 and TRBJ2-3; 9 bases agree with TRBD2. Germline assignment: CDR1 SQVTM and CDR2 ANQGSEA. V shed 4 bases, J shed 3 bases, and the junction held 5 bases outside the gene matches. There are 14 residues in the CDR3.

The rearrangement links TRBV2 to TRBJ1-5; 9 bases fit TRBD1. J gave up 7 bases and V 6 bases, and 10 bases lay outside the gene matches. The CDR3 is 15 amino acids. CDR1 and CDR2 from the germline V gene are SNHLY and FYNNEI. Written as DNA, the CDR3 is TGTGCCAGCAGGACCGGGACAGGGCTTTCCCAGCCCCAGCATTTT. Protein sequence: CASRTGTGLSQPQHF.

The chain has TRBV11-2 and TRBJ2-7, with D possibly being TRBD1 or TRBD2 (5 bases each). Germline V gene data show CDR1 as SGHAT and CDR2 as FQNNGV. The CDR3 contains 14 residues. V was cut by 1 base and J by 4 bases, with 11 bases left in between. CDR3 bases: TGTGCCAGCAGCTTAGCCATGGGACCGTACGAGCAGTACTTC. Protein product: CASSLAMGPYEQYF.

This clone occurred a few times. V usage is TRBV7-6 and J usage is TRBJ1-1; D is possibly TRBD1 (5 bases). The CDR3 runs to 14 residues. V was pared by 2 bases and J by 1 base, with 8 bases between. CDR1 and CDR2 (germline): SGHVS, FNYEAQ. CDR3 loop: CASSLTGGNTEAFF. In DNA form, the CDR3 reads TGTGCCAGCAGCTTAACCGGGGGGAACACTGAAGCTTTCTTT. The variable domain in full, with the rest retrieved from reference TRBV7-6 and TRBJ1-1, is GAGVSQSPRYKVTKRGQDVALRCDPISGHVSLYWYRQALGQGPEFLTYFNYEAQQDKSGLPNDRFSAERPEGSISTLTIQRTEQRDSAMYRCASSLTGGNTEAFFGQGTRLTVV.

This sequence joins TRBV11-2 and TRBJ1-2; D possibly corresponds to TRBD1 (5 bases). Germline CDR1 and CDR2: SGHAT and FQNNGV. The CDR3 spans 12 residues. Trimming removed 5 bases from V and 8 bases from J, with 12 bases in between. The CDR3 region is CASSVGPAGYTF. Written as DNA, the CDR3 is TGTGCCAGCAGCGTGGGACCGGCGGGCTACACCTTC.

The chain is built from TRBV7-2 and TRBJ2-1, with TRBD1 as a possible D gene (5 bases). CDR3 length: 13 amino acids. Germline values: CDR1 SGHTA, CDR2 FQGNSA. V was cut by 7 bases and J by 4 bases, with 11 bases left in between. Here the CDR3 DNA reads TGTGCCAGCATACAGGATGGTTACAATGAGCAGTTCTTC. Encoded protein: CASIQDGYNEQFF.

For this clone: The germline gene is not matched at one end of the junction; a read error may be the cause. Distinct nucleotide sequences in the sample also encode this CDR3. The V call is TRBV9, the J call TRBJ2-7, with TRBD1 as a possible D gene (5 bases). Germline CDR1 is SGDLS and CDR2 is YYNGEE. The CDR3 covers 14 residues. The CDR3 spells CASSVDRISYEQYF. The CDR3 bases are TGTGCCAGCAGCGTAGACAGGATCTCCTATGAGCAGTACTTC.

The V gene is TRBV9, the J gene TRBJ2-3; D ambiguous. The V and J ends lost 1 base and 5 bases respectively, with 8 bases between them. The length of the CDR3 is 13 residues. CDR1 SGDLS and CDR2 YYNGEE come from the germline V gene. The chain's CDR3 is CASSVFLGDTQYF. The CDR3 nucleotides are TGTGCCAGCAGCGTATTCTTAGGAGATACGCAGTATTTT.